This T cell receptor beta chain was captured by sequencing in a study of blood T cell repertoires in COVID-19. The length of the CDR3 is 17 residues. Germline values: CDR1 LNHNV, CDR2 YYDKDF (reference sequence). V was pared by 3 bases and J by 4 bases, with 21 bases between. Profiling relied on immunoSEQ multiplex PCR, and the TCRdb table lists in-frame clones only, not all of them. The table records 150,000 to 200,000 clones, about 84% of them present only once. The gene calls are TRBV15 and TRBJ1-2; D is perhaps TRBD1 (6 bases). The sequencing sample was made of PBMCs or T cells enriched from blood (not recorded which). This sequence was found in a woman in her twenties or thirties who had recovered from COVID-19. DNA of the CDR3: TGTGCCACCAGCAGCGGGCTCGGGACAAACAAATTCTATGGCTACACCTTC. Encoded protein: CATSSGLGTNKFYGYTF.